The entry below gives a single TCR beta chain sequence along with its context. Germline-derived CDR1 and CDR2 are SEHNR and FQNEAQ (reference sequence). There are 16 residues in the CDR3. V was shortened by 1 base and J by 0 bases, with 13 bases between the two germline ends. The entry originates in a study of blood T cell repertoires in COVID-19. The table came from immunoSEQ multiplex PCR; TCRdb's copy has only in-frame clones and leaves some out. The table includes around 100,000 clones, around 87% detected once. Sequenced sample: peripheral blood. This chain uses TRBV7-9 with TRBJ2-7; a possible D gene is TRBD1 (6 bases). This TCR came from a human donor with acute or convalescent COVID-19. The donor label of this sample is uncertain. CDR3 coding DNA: TGTGCCAGCAGCTTAGGTACAGGGCGGAGCTCCTACGAGCAGTACTTC. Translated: CASSLGTGRSSYEQYF.